This T cell receptor (beta chain) was sequenced for a study of T cell changes during pregnancy in multiple sclerosis (dated by TCRdb to between 2017 and 2020). Regarding the study in general: Changes in the T cell repertoire over the course of pregnancy were examined in this study in women with multiple sclerosis.

Receptors were amplified or captured by the immunoSEQ multiplex PCR assay. In its TCRdb copy, this immuneACCESS table keeps in-frame sequences only and misses some clones. Where compared with another copy, unresolved V genes explain less than half of these, and the others have no known cause. The sample yields about 70,000 clones; around 94% were counted once. The ten top clones hold 2.3% of the sample. Details on this clone: It has no known antigen specificity. Base qualities are not at hand, and no much larger clone is one base apart.

The germline V gene (reference sequence) provides CDR1 MNHNY and CDR2 SVGAGI. V is clipped by 2 bases and J by 1 base, and the sequence between their germline boundaries is 9 bases long. Measured from the cysteine to the phenylalanine, the CDR3 is 15 residues long. Solely the CDR3 DNA is kept, with 45 bases framed from the first base. The sample here was peripheral blood, taken before pregnancy. This receptor was obtained from a female donor with multiple sclerosis, enrolled in a pregnancy study. This chain joins TRBV6-6 to TRBJ2-1; perhaps TRBD2 is the D gene, with 6 bases matching. The DNA sequence is given as TGTGCCAGCAGTTACGGCGGGGATTCCTACAATGAGCAGTTCTTC. Translation gives CASSYGGDSYNEQFF.